The next 14 T cell receptor beta chains were all read from a single sample in a study of T cell repertoires in cytomegalovirus infection. The antigens these receptors bind are not known. TCRdb reprocessed the reads with MiXCR, giving one entry per CDR3 protein. The sample yields approximately 70,000 distinct CDR3 sequences, 20% seen once. The material was CD8+ T cells from cultured PBMCs, obtained from culture after CMV antigen stimulation. These receptors all stem from a human donor in good health (CMV status not recorded). Some clones in this sample may be carry-over from other donors' samples.

This clonotype was found many times. The chain combines TRBV4-1 with TRBJ2-2; the D gene could be TRBD1 or TRBD2 (5 bases each). Trimming stripped 1 base from V and 8 bases from J, with 23 bases between. Germline CDR1 and CDR2: MGHRA and YSYEKL. The CDR3 is made up of 18 amino acids. Here the CDR3 DNA reads TGCGCCAGCAGCCAAGGACCTGTGGCGGGCCCTGGGGGTGGGGAGCTGTTTTTT. Translated: CASSQGPVAGPGGGELFF.

This clonotype was counted between two and nine times. The chain links TRBV7-9 to TRBJ2-7; 8 bases line up with TRBD1. The germline gives CDR1 SEHNR, CDR2 FQNEAQ (reference sequence). The trim removed 5 bases at V and 3 bases at J, leaving 12 bases unmatched. The CDR3 contains 16 residues. This chain's CDR3 is CASSPRGQGGLYEQYF. The CDR3, as DNA: TGTGCCAGCAGCCCGCGAGGACAGGGAGGTCTCTACGAGCAGTACTTC.

The chain recombines TRBV9 with TRBJ2-7; perhaps TRBD1 as D (6 bases). Germline V gene lookup returns CDR1 SGDLS and CDR2 YYNGEE. This CDR3 region has 14 residues. V lost 2 bases and J 0 bases, leaving 9 bases between the germline ends. The CDR3 DNA reads TGTGCCAGCAGCGTCCGACAGGACTCCTACGAGCAGTACTTC. Amino acid sequence: CASSVRQDSYEQYF.

The gene calls are TRBV6-8 and TRBJ2-7; 8 bases agree with TRBD1. The germline CDR1 and CDR2 sequences are MNHGY and SAAAGT. The CDR3 totals 14 residues. Unmatched junction bases numbered 4, after V lost 0 bases and J lost 6 bases. The CDR3 is CASSYSDTGGEQYF. CDR3 sequence (DNA): TGTGCCAGCAGTTACTCAGACACAGGGGGCGAGCAGTACTTC.

This clonotype was seen more than once but under ten times. The chain employs TRBV7-8 and TRBJ2-5; 13 bases are a match to TRBD2. There are 20 residues in the CDR3. Germline V gene lookup returns CDR1 SGHVS and CDR2 FQNEAQ. The V gene end was trimmed by 4 bases and the J gene end by 3 bases; junction bases not matched to a gene: 17. The CDR3 reads CASSSWGLTSGGPGEETQYF. The CDR3 DNA reads as TGTGCCAGCAGCTCCTGGGGGTTGACTAGCGGGGGGCCAGGAGAAGAGACCCAGTACTTC.

This clonotype appeared a few times. The chain is built from TRBV12-3 or TRBV12-4 and TRBJ1-5; tentative D call: TRBD1 (5 bases). This CDR3 region has 15 residues. V was cut by 7 bases and J by 4 bases, with 17 bases left in between. This chain's CDR3 is CASTPGGGLNQPQHF. For the CDR3, the DNA is TGTGCCAGCACCCCCGGGGGTGGCTTGAATCAGCCCCAGCATTTT.

The CDR3 spells CASSVESNQETQYF. As DNA, the CDR3 is TGTGCCAGCAGCGTAGAGTCAAACCAAGAGACCCAGTACTTC. The V call is TRBV9, the J call TRBJ2-5; D gene uncertain. This CDR3 contains 14 residues. The germline V gene has CDR1 SGDLS and CDR2 YYNGEE. Between the trimmed V and J ends, which lost 0 bases and 0 bases, there was a span of 6 bases. Variable domain in full (rest from reference TRBV9 and TRBJ2-5): DSGVTQTPKHLITATGQRVTLRCSPRSGDLSVYWYQQSLDQGLQFLIQYYNGEERAKGNILERFSAQQFPDLHSELNLSSLELGDSALYFCASSVESNQETQYFGPGTRLLVL.

This clonotype turned up a few times. The V call is TRBV4-3, the J call TRBJ1-2; 8 nucleotides line up with TRBD1. CDR1 and CDR2 from the germline V gene are LGHNA and YSLEER. V trimming: 0 bases; J trimming: 6 bases; junction bases outside the gene matches: 15. The CDR3 length is 18 residues. The CDR3 region is CASSQDNARTGSVNGYTF. The CDR3 bases are TGCGCCAGCAGCCAAGATAATGCAAGGACAGGGAGTGTGAATGGCTACACCTTC.

This clonotype was counted a few times. The J gene is TRBJ1-2, the V gene TRBV2; the D is unclear. V lost 5 bases to trimming and J lost 1 base, with 14 bases between them. The CDR3 spans 15 residues. Germline CDR1 SNHLY, CDR2 FYNNEI. Here the CDR3 DNA reads TGTGCCAGCAGTTTTGACGGAAGCTATAACTATGGCTACACCTTC. It translates to CASSFDGSYNYGYTF.

The chain employs TRBV19 and TRBJ1-1; D might be TRBD1 (6 bases). CDR3 length: 16 residues. The germline V gene has CDR1 LNHDA and CDR2 SQIVND (reference sequence). V lost 5 bases and J lost 0, with 16 bases in between. The DNA for the CDR3 is TGTGCCAGTAGTTCAGGGGCCATCCTCTTGAACACTGAAGCTTTCTTT. Translating gives CASSSGAILLNTEAFF.

The V gene is TRBV4-2, the J gene TRBJ2-1; 14 nucleotides line up with TRBD2. The CDR3 is 18 residues long. Trimming cost V 0 bases and J 4 bases; bases outside gene matches: 5. Germline CDR1 reads LGHNA; CDR2 reads YNFKEQ. The CDR3 DNA follows: TGTGCCAGCAGCCAAGAGGAGGGACTAGCGGGGGTTTACAATGAGCAGTTCTTC. Translation: CASSQEEGLAGVYNEQFF.

This chain uses TRBV7-9 with TRBJ1-1; D is possibly TRBD1 (5 bases). This CDR3 is built from 14 residues. Germline V CDR1 and CDR2: SEHNR, FQNEAQ (reference sequence). Between the trimmed V and J ends, which lost 5 bases and 5 bases, there was a span of 15 bases. CDR3 loop: CASSQGSSTTEAFF. CDR3 coding DNA: TGTGCCAGCAGCCAGGGATCCTCAACAACTGAAGCTTTCTTT.

The table lists this clonotype with a few counts. This chain uses TRBV7-2 with TRBJ2-1, with 7 nucleotides matching TRBD1. CDR1 and CDR2 from the germline V gene are SGHTA and FQGNSA. The trim removed 3 bases at V and 3 bases at J, leaving 5 bases unmatched. The CDR3 consists of 15 residues. CDR3 bases: TGTACCAGCAGCTTGAGACAGGGAGTCTACAATGAGCAGTTCTTC. This gives the protein CTSSLRQGVYNEQFF.

The sample holds a few counts of this clonotype. CDR3 sequence reads: CASSPPDRDANEKLFF. The CDR3 nucleotides are TGTGCCAGCAGCCCCCCGGACCGAGATGCTAATGAAAAACTGTTTTTT. The chain has TRBV7-9 and TRBJ1-4; no reliable D call. V lost 5 bases, J lost 3 bases, and 16 bases lay in between. Germline assignment: CDR1 SEHNR and CDR2 FQNEAQ (reference sequence). The CDR3 extends over 16 amino acids. Full variable domain (remainder filled in from reference TRBV7-9 and TRBJ1-4): DTGVSQNPRHKITKRGQNVTFRCDPISEHNRLYWYRQTLGQGPEFLTYFQNEAQLEKSRLLSDRFSAERPKGSFSTLEIQRTEQGDSAMYLCASSPPDRDANEKLFFGSGTQLSVL.